This T cell receptor beta chain was identified during a study of cytomegalovirus exposure and HLA in healthy donors (dated by TCRdb to the late 2010s). At the level of the whole study: According to an earlier analysis of 587 of the donors, about 179 million T cells yielded 95 million to 140 million unique TCR beta sequences and roughly 280 Gb of sequence data. The study profiled the T cell repertoires of 666 subjects by immunosequencing and related them to cytomegalovirus serostatus. Of the 300 to 450 genotyped donors, less than 90% were placed in the genetic ancestry cluster associated with self-reported Caucasian donors. An early release covering over 500 HLA-typed donors comprised approximately 300 gigabases of sequencing data and about 90 million unique TCR sequences. High-throughput TCR immunosequencing, statistical association of individual TCRs with disease status, and machine learning were combined to predict cytomegalovirus infection status. On average, 235,054 unique TCR beta nucleotide sequences were sequenced per donor among 398 genotyped donors of the cohort, with roughly 18% of those sequences being non-productive. In the later analysis, no new phenotypic data were used to find candidate immune exposures; instead, reliance was placed on TCR beta sequences and their occurrence across donors. In addition to the first cohort of roughly 700 subjects, a separate validation cohort of 130 or so different subjects was used. A later analysis re-examined previously published TCR beta repertoires from 500 to 700 donors and added high-resolution HLA genotyping to investigate patterns of TCR occurrence. A handful of DR-DQ haplotypes were handled as single units for association and clustering because linkage in the cohort was strong. The study aimed to test whether cataloging public T cell receptors could reveal signatures of past pathogen exposure. All discovery cohort repertoires had been generated on a single sequencing platform. To decide whether each TCR beta V gene segment behaved as functional or pseudogenic, an earlier analysis of approximately 600 of the donors relied on high-throughput TCR beta sequencing. Alongside the repertoire data, information on donor age, sex, ethnicity and CMV serostatus was compiled. The number of typed donors differed by locus: about 629-640 for A, B, C, DRB1 and DQB1; 522 for DQA1; 606 for DPA1; and 400 to 480 for DPB1. HLA typing covered class I and class II loci at four-digit resolution. A later genetic analysis used genome-wide SNP genotypes for about three fifths of the 666 donors, treating that subset as a discovery cohort.

V drops 3 bases and J drops 4 bases, leaving 9 bases in between. Counted from cysteine to phenylalanine, this CDR3 has 13 amino acids. CDR3 DNA only is kept here, 39 bases in frame from base 1. CDR1 and CDR2, looked up from the germline V gene (reference sequence), are SEHNR and FQNEAQ. Receptor amplification or capture employed the immunoSEQ multiplex PCR assay. For the multiplex PCR, a mixture combining 60 forward primers for TCR Vbeta segments and 13 reverse primers for TCR Jbeta segments was used. A multiplex PCR assay on genomic DNA amplified the CDR3 region of rearranged TCR beta genes. The amplified TCR beta libraries were sequenced on the Illumina HiSeq System as 87-base-pair reads. The study's processing was this. Across the 670 or so repertoires, a later analysis counted 78 million or so unique TCR beta chains, roughly 11 million of which were shared by at least two donors. A nearest-neighbor algorithm error-corrected the raw reads and collapsed the reads into unique sequences, merging closely related sequences to remove PCR and sequencing errors. Alignment of CDR3 sequences to IMGT reference sequences was used to assign V, D and J gene segments. Each retained sequence needed at least a six-nucleotide match to both a V gene segment and a J gene segment. A rearrangement was called productive if the CDR3 had no stop codons and remained in frame with V and J, and every other rearrangement was called non-productive. CDR3 was defined according to IMGT convention as the region running from the second conserved V-encoded cysteine to the conserved J-encoded phenylalanine. The earlier analysis of a few hundred of the donors excluded any sequence lacking an unambiguous match to a single V gene segment. In an earlier analysis of almost 600 of the donors, a V segment was called functional when productive rearrangements were above 56.7%, and segregating when the standard deviation between donors exceeded 5%. A statistical classification framework was built to diagnose cytomegalovirus status from the catalog of TCR beta chain sequences. V and J gene assignment, in a later analysis, came from comparing TCR nucleotide sequences with IMGT/GENE-DB human TR gene sequences. Using the TCRdist pipeline, a later analysis assigned CDR3 sequences along with most-parsimonious VDJ recombination scenarios. In a later analysis, each TCR beta chain was defined by its CDR3 amino acid sequence together with its V-gene family, and reads lacking a unique V-gene family were excluded. As a way to deal with suspected cross-contamination and a sequencing artifact, a later analysis dropped 450 to 600 nucleotide sequences that were highly shared and had low generation probability. In a later analysis, a clonal expansion index was calculated for each public chain from normalized within-repertoire ranks of inferred template counts. Generation probabilities in a later analysis came from a VDJ recombination model fitted to out-of-frame rearrangements, and those results were checked against IGoR. In a later analysis, TCR-TCR, TCR-HLA and TCR-CMV co-occurrence was scored with hypergeometric tests, and a repertoire-size bias correction was applied to TCR pairs. False discovery rates were estimated in a later analysis by permuting HLA or CMV assignments 20 times. In a later analysis, co-occurring TCRs were grouped using DBSCAN, and TCRdist sequence similarity was added for clustering within HLA-allele-positive subsets. Repertoires with fewer than 30,000 or more than 120,000 public chains were left out of co-occurrence clustering, as were a few repertoires with anomalous nucleotide sharing. The clones in this table, taken by TCRdb from immuneACCESS, are in-frame only. Not every clone is retained; where verified, under half of the shortfall comes from an unresolved V gene, and the cause of the rest is unknown. The V and J calls and the clone size are those of that table, but D and trimming were determined from the DNA. In this sample the table shows 100,000 to 150,000 clones, around 79% of which occur a single time. Clones ranked in the top ten supply roughly 5.9% of the sample.

The cohort was made up of roughly 670 healthy bone marrow donors. At the time of sampling, every cohort member was nominally healthy, though immune exposures that went unrecorded were likely present. The donor tested CMV seronegative, placing the donor among the approximately 360 seronegative members of the cohort. Each donor provided a peripheral blood sample, and peripheral blood mononuclear cells were used for TCR beta sequencing. The Qiagen DNeasy Blood Extraction Kit was used to extract genomic DNA from the blood cell samples. In regard to this clone: Its antigen is currently not known. No much larger clone is present one base from it, and per-base qualities are unavailable.

General conclusions and limits of the study: Most TCR sequences were seen in very few donors, while some public TCRs were found in many individuals. The only immune exposure information available for the cohort was CMV serostatus. A total of roughly 160 TCR beta chains were listed by the study as associated with cytomegalovirus. HLA typing was unavailable for some donors at each locus, so association tests used only the typed subset. Assigning TCR associations to individual alleles was difficult when HLA alleles, especially DR and DQ, strongly co-occurred. A later analysis found that most CMV-associated TCR beta chains appeared HLA-restricted, with HLA associations seemingly driven largely by CMV exposure. A further reported finding was that TCR beta sequences accurately predicted the HLA-A and HLA-B alleles for most subjects in the first cohort. A later analysis reported that several top co-occurrence clusters appeared linked to parvovirus B19, influenza, CMV and Epstein-Barr virus. Linkage disequilibrium might explain the correlated functional status among segregating V segments, but an unknown experimental factor could not be excluded. A cluster of highly shared sequence variants was judged likely to be a technical artifact of the sequencing pipeline. The classifier was reported to diagnose cytomegalovirus status with high specificity and sensitivity in both the original and validation cohorts. Some IMGT-functional V segments, including TRBV6-2 and TRBV6-3, could not be told apart with the 87-base-pair reads, so those segments were excluded. Three of the identified cytomegalovirus-associated TCR beta chains were confirmed in vitro to be specific for cytomegalovirus antigens. According to a later analysis, TCR association rates differed among HLA loci, with DRB1 alleles showing the most associated TCRs and HLA-C alleles showing the fewest. In a later genetic analysis, a missense DCLRE1C variant was associated with V-gene and J-gene trimming of TCR beta chains, and the association was replicated in an independent cohort. A later analysis associated roughly 17,000 TCR beta sequences with specific HLA alleles at a false discovery rate of 0.05. In an earlier analysis of about 550 of the donors, most TCR beta V segments were observed in productive rearrangements about 87% or about 30% of the time, broadly matching IMGT annotations. In this cohort, only TCR beta chains were sequenced, and detectable features were limited by the absence of alpha or paired-chain data. In a later genetic analysis, fewer N-insertions in productive TCRs were reported among donors in an Asian-associated ancestry cluster than the roughly 700-donor mean. A later analysis found that HLA-associated TCR beta chains were more clonally expanded and had lower generation probabilities than equally common non-associated chains. Presence/absence analyses assumed roughly uniform sequencing depth across donors, an assumption that may not hold. The authors suggested that the approach could potentially be generalized to other disease states and immunological phenotypes. Roughly 15 rarely observed V segments, including chromosome 9 orphons, were excluded from the earlier analysis of about 600 of the donors because counts were too low.

The TCR originated in a woman aged 40 to 55 in good health and CMV-seronegative. This sequence uses TRBV7-9 and TRBJ2-5, with TRBD2 as a weak D call on 5 bases. The sequencing sample was made of PBMCs. CDR3 sequence: CASSLASRETQYF. The nucleotide sequence is given as TGTGCCAGCAGCTTGGCTAGCCGAGAGACCCAGTACTTC.